This TCR beta chain was retrieved from a study of preoperative IRX-2 immunotherapy in early breast cancer. The sample's treatment: preoperative locoregional IRX-2 cytokine immunotherapy. This phase Ib study tested locoregional IRX-2 cytokine immunotherapy given before surgery. Here immunoSEQ multiplex PCR was the method, and the copy in TCRdb shows in-frame clones only, minus some. Of 39,000 or so clones in the sample, 60% to 85% were seen once. CDR1 is MNHGY, CDR2 SAAAGT, per germline. This CDR3 region has 14 residues. Unmatched junction bases numbered 5, after V lost 5 bases and J lost 4 bases. The gene calls are TRBV6-8 and TRBJ1-5; 7 bases fit TRBD1. The starting material was tumor tissue, obtained after IRX-2 immunotherapy. This clonotype was sampled from a human donor with breast cancer. The CDR3 here is CASSLRDRNQPQHF. Here the CDR3 DNA reads TGTGCCAGCAGTCTCCGGGACAGAAATCAGCCCCAGCATTTT.